These 18 T cell receptor beta chains originate from one sample sequenced in a study of shared clonotypes between healthy human individuals. TCRdb's table, derived via immunoSEQ multiplex PCR, lists solely in-frame clones and lacks some. The data contain 2 million or so clones, roughly 94% of them singletons. The sequencing input was naive CD4+ T cells sorted from blood. The subset denotes: CD45RA+ positively selected. These receptors were obtained from a man younger than 30 in good health.

The chain links TRBV4-3 to TRBJ2-5; D possibly corresponds to TRBD2 (5 bases). This CDR3 contains 15 residues. V was shortened by 0 bases and J by 4 bases, with 12 bases between the two germline ends. Germline CDR1 and CDR2: LGHNA and YSLEER. CDR3: CASSQDRRVGETQYF. In DNA, the CDR3 is TGCGCCAGCAGCCAAGATAGGCGGGTTGGAGAGACCCAGTACTTC.

The J gene is TRBJ2-7, the V gene TRBV14; a weak D match, TRBD2 (6 bases). The CDR3 has 13 residues. Germline V gene sequence: CDR1 SGHDN, CDR2 FVKESK. V lost 2 bases and J lost 7, with 12 bases in between. The CDR3 nucleotides are TGTGCCAGCAGCCAACGACTAGTCGGTGAGCAGTACTTC. Translation gives CASSQRLVGEQYF.

This clone was observed once. The rearrangement uses TRBV2 and TRBJ2-3; 13 nucleotides line up with TRBD2. The germline CDR1 and CDR2 sequences are SNHLY and FYNNEI. Losses at the gene ends were 8 bases for V and 6 bases for J; bases not matched to a gene: 8. The CDR3 has 15 amino acids. DNA of the CDR3: TGTGCCAGCGGGAGACTAGCGGGGGGCGGTGATACGCAGTATTTT. Amino acids: CASGRLAGGGDTQYF.

The J gene is TRBJ2-3, the V gene TRBV5-1, with 7 bases aligning to TRBD1. The germline V gene has CDR1 SGHRS and CDR2 YFSETQ. V shed 4 bases and J 4 bases; nucleotides not matched to a gene: 6. The CDR3 sequence is 14 residues long. Written as DNA, the CDR3 is TGCGCCAGCAGCCCACAGGGGAGCGCAGATACGCAGTATTTT. Translation: CASSPQGSADTQYF.

CDR3 loop: CASSPRVQSYEQYF. CDR3 DNA: TGTGCCAGCAGCCCCCGGGTTCAATCCTACGAGCAGTACTTC. The rearrangement links TRBV6-1 to TRBJ2-7; D gene uncertain. Germline CDR1 MNHNS, CDR2 SASEGT. Trimming cost V 6 bases and J 1 base, with 13 bases left between them. The CDR3 has 14 amino acids.

The chain is built from TRBV14 and TRBJ1-2, with D unclear. This CDR3 comprises 13 residues. Trimming removed 2 bases from V and 3 bases from J, with 7 bases in between. In germline, CDR1 is SGHDN, CDR2 FVKESK. CDR3 coding DNA: TGTGCCAGCAGCCAATATCGGGACTATGGCTACACCTTC. It specifies CASSQYRDYGYTF.

The genes are TRBV6-5 and TRBJ1-1; D is undetermined. The length of the CDR3 is 13 residues. V gave up 0 bases and J gave up 7 bases, with 9 bases separating them. Germline assignment: CDR1 MNHEY and CDR2 SVGAGI. The CDR3 DNA sequence: TGTGCCAGCAGTTACTCATCAGGCGGTGAAGCTTTCTTT. Its translation: CASSYSSGGEAFF.

The genes are TRBV27 and TRBJ2-5, with D perhaps given as TRBD1 or TRBD2 (6 bases each). The ends were cut back, 2 bases at V and 0 bases at J, with 22 bases in the middle. Germline V gene data show CDR1 as MNHEY and CDR2 as SMNVEV (reference sequence). CDR3 length: 19 residues. The CDR3 nucleotides read TGTGCCAGCAGTTTAGGGGGGCCTGGTGGGGGAACGTACCAAGAGACCCAGTACTTC. Translated, it gives CASSLGGPGGGTYQETQYF.

V gene TRBV27 combines with J gene TRBJ1-6; TRBD1 might be the D (5 bases). Germline V gives CDR1 MNHEY, CDR2 SMNVEV (reference sequence). This CDR3 is 15 amino acids long. Trimming took 3 bases from V and 0 from J, leaving 6 bases between them. The CDR3 DNA reads TGTGCCAGCAGTTTTCAGGGCTCCTATAATTCACCCCTCCACTTT. Amino acids: CASSFQGSYNSPLHF.

The V and J genes are TRBV5-1 and TRBJ1-1, with 9 bases aligning to TRBD1. This CDR3 spans 14 amino acids. Looked up from germline, CDR1 is SGHRS and CDR2 is YFSETQ. Losses at the gene ends were 4 bases for V and 8 bases for J; bases not matched to a gene: 9. CDR3 bases: TGCGCCAGCAGCGTGGGACAGGGCATACGGGAAGCTTTCTTT. It translates to CASSVGQGIREAFF.

The rearrangement joins TRBV4-3 to TRBJ1-3; no clear D. Germline CDR1 is LGHNA and CDR2 is YSLEER. Trimming cost V 0 bases and J 0 bases, with 9 bases left between them. The length of the CDR3 is 16 residues. The chain's CDR3 is CASSQEYSNSGNTIYF. The CDR3 nucleotides read TGCGCCAGCAGCCAAGAATACTCTAACTCTGGAAACACCATATATTTT.

This clone was detected once. This chain links TRBV9 with TRBJ2-5, with TRBD1 matching 9 bases. Trimming removed 4 bases from V and 4 bases from J; junction bases left unmatched: 8. Germline lookup yields CDR1 SGDLS and CDR2 YYNGEE. The CDR3 loop spans 15 amino acids. The CDR3 coding sequence is TGTGCCAGCAGCATCCGGGACAGGGACGGAGAGACCCAGTACTTC. The encoded protein is CASSIRDRDGETQYF.

The chain carries TRBV2 and TRBJ2-2; 10 nucleotides agree with TRBD2. The ends lost 8 bases at V and 2 bases at J; junction bases unmatched: 5. Germline values: CDR1 SNHLY, CDR2 FYNNEI. CDR3 length: 15 amino acids. CDR3 loop: CASAGLAENTGELFF. The CDR3 DNA reads TGTGCCAGCGCTGGACTAGCGGAAAACACCGGGGAGCTGTTTTTT.

The rearrangement uses TRBV6-5 and TRBJ1-2; D ambiguous. The CDR3 totals 14 residues. Trimming left V 8 bases short and J 6 bases short, with 19 bases between. The germline V gene has CDR1 MNHEY and CDR2 SVGAGI. This chain's CDR3 is CASRPPGIGHGYTF. The CDR3 nucleotides are TGTGCCAGCCGCCCGCCGGGTATAGGGCATGGCTACACCTTC.

The gene calls are TRBV6-6 and TRBJ1-2, with TRBD1 matching over 8 bases. The V gene end was trimmed by 5 bases and the J gene end by 4 bases; junction bases not matched to a gene: 3. The CDR3 loop spans 13 amino acids. Germline lookup yields CDR1 MNHNY and CDR2 SVGAGI (reference sequence). CDR3 sequence: CASSPGGSYGYTF. CDR3 nucleotides: TGTGCCAGCAGTCCAGGGGGCAGCTATGGCTACACCTTC.

The CDR3: CASSYGQGVSEKLFF. CDR3 in DNA: TGTGCCAGCAGTTACGGACAGGGGGTATCTGAAAAACTGTTTTTT. The chain is built from TRBV25-1 and TRBJ1-4, with 10 bases identical to TRBD1. CDR3 length: 15 residues. Per germline, CDR1 MGHDK and CDR2 SYGVNS. Trimming at V came to 5 bases and at J to 7 bases, leaving 7 bases not matched to a gene.

The chain is built from TRBV7-8 and TRBJ1-1; 12 bases map to TRBD1. V trimming: 1 base; J trimming: 5 bases; junction bases outside the gene matches: 2. The CDR3 length is 15 residues. CDR1 is SGHVS and CDR2 is FQNEAQ in the germline V gene. This CDR3 reads CASSLVGQGATEAFF. CDR3 coding DNA: TGTGCCAGCAGCTTAGTGGGACAGGGGGCGACTGAAGCTTTCTTT.

V and J are TRBV10-3 and TRBJ2-7; TRBD2 aligns across 8 bases. The V gene's germline CDR1 is ENHRY and CDR2 SYGVKD. Trimming removed 0 bases from V and 1 base from J; junction bases left unmatched: 2. The CDR3 has 15 residues. Here the CDR3 reads CAISESASGSYEQYF. The DNA for the CDR3 is TGTGCCATCAGTGAGTCCGCTAGCGGGTCCTACGAGCAGTACTTC.